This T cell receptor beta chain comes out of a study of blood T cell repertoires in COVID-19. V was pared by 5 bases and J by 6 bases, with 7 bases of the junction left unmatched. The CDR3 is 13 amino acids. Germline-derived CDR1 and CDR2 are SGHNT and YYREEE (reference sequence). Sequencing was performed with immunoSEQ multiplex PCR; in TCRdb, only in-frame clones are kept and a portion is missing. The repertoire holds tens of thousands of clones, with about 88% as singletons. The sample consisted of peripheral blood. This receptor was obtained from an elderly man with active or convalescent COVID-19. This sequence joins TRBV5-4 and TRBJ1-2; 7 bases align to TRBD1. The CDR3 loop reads CASSVDRKDGYTF. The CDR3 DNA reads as TGTGCCAGCAGTGTGGACAGGAAGGATGGCTACACCTTC. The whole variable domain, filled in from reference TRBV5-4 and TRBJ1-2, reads ETGVTQSPTHLIKTRGQQVTLRCSSQSGHNTVSWYQQALGQGPQFIFQYYREEENGRGNFPPRFSGLQFPNYSSELNVNALELDDSALYLCASSVDRKDGYTFGSGTRLTVV.